This is a list of T cell receptor beta chains from one sample in a study of cytomegalovirus exposure and HLA in healthy donors. TCRdb keeps only in-frame clones here, not all; method: immunoSEQ multiplex PCR. The repertoire has 150,000 to 200,000 clones, 82% of them found once; the top ten carry 6.5%. Sequenced sample: PBMCs. Receptors were obtained from a woman aged 50 to 60 in good health and CMV-seropositive. CDR3s include the opening cysteine and the closing phenylalanine or tryptophan. Fields, in order: J gene, D gene, clone size, V gene, CDR3 protein, CDR3 DNA. The D gene is left open where the match is weak. Not all rows give a size; the values are once, few, many and, for expanded clones, a class.

j_call: TRBJ2-3; d_call: .; clone_size: .; v_call: TRBV4-1; cdr3_aa: CASSQDGRLVTQYF; cdr3_nt: TGCGCCAGCAGCCAAGATGGCCGACTGGTTACGCAGTATTTT
j_call: TRBJ2-4; d_call: .; clone_size: .; v_call: TRBV14; cdr3_aa: CASSQAGGSLQYF; cdr3_nt: TGTGCCAGCAGCCAAGCCGGGGGTTCCCTTCAGTACTTC
j_call: TRBJ1-1; d_call: TRBD1; clone_size: few; v_call: TRBV10-2; cdr3_aa: CASTGQGSTEAFF; cdr3_nt: TGCGCCAGCACCGGACAGGGTAGCACTGAAGCTTTCTTT
j_call: TRBJ2-7; d_call: TRBD1; clone_size: .; v_call: TRBV5-1; cdr3_aa: CASSNTGVRSYEQYF; cdr3_nt: TGCGCCAGCAGCAACACAGGGGTGCGATCCTACGAGCAGTACTTC
j_call: TRBJ2-5; d_call: .; clone_size: .; v_call: TRBV28; cdr3_aa: CASSRPMAGQETQYF; cdr3_nt: TGTGCCAGCAGTCGACCGATGGCGGGCCAAGAGACCCAGTACTTC
j_call: TRBJ1-4; d_call: .; clone_size: few; v_call: TRBV7-9; cdr3_aa: CSSSLTGEKLFF; cdr3_nt: TGTTCCAGCAGCTTAACAGGGGAAAAACTGTTTTTT
j_call: TRBJ1-1; d_call: .; clone_size: .; v_call: TRBV18; cdr3_aa: CASSPRDTDGSAFF; cdr3_nt: TGTGCCAGCTCACCAAGGGACACGGATGGGTCAGCTTTCTTT
j_call: TRBJ2-1; d_call: TRBD2; clone_size: .; v_call: TRBV28; cdr3_aa: CASSFGRGGYNEQFF; cdr3_nt: TGTGCCAGCAGTTTCGGCCGGGGAGGGTACAATGAGCAGTTCTTC
j_call: TRBJ2-3; d_call: TRBD2; clone_size: .; v_call: TRBV6-6; cdr3_aa: CASSYPSGRNTDTQYF; cdr3_nt: TGTGCCAGCAGTTACCCATCCGGGAGGAACACAGATACGCAGTATTTT
j_call: TRBJ2-1; d_call: TRBD1; clone_size: .; v_call: TRBV7-6; cdr3_aa: CASSLGDFGTGGHNEQFF; cdr3_nt: TGTGCCAGCAGCTTAGGGGACTTCGGGACAGGGGGTCACAATGAGCAGTTCTTC
j_call: TRBJ2-6; d_call: .; clone_size: .; v_call: TRBV19; cdr3_aa: CASSSRRGGTGANVLTF; cdr3_nt: TGTGCCAGTAGCTCCCGGAGGGGGGGTACTGGGGCCAACGTCCTGACTTTC
j_call: TRBJ1-3; d_call: .; clone_size: .; v_call: TRBV6-5; cdr3_aa: CASSYKGGSGNTIYF; cdr3_nt: TGTGCCAGCAGTTACAAGGGAGGGTCTGGAAACACCATATATTTT
j_call: TRBJ1-6; d_call: TRBD1; clone_size: .; v_call: TRBV19; cdr3_aa: CASSPTGGWSPLHF; cdr3_nt: TGTGCCAGTAGTCCGACAGGGGGCTGGTCACCCCTCCACTTT
j_call: TRBJ2-3; d_call: TRBD1; clone_size: .; v_call: TRBV19; cdr3_aa: CASSIGRQGATDTQYF; cdr3_nt: TGTGCCAGTAGTATAGGGCGACAGGGGGCCACAGATACGCAGTATTTT
j_call: TRBJ2-3; d_call: TRBD1; clone_size: .; v_call: TRBV7-8; cdr3_aa: CASSLRETGDTQYF; cdr3_nt: TGTGCCAGCAGCTTAAGGGAGACAGGGGATACGCAGTATTTT
j_call: TRBJ2-7; d_call: TRBD2; clone_size: .; v_call: TRBV27; cdr3_aa: CASSLTTSGGYEQYF; cdr3_nt: TGTGCCAGCAGTTTGACGACTAGCGGGGGTTACGAGCAGTACTTC
j_call: TRBJ2-7; d_call: TRBD1; clone_size: .; v_call: TRBV9; cdr3_aa: CASSPTGTYEQYF; cdr3_nt: TGTGCCAGCAGCCCGACAGGGACCTACGAGCAGTACTTC
j_call: TRBJ2-7; d_call: TRBD2; clone_size: .; v_call: TRBV7-2; cdr3_aa: CASSLTGLAGGNSYEQYF; cdr3_nt: TGTGCCAGCAGCTTAACGGGACTAGCGGGGGGTAACTCCTACGAGCAGTACTTC
j_call: TRBJ2-5; d_call: TRBD2; clone_size: once; v_call: TRBV5-1; cdr3_aa: CASSLAPSGGQETQYF; cdr3_nt: TGCGCCAGCAGCTTGGCGCCATCGGGGGGCCAAGAGACCCAGTACTTC
j_call: TRBJ2-1; d_call: .; clone_size: few; v_call: TRBV21-1; cdr3_aa: CASSKSDCDYNEQFF; cdr3_nt: TGTGCCAGCAGCAAGTCGGACTGTGACTACAATGAGCAGTTCTTC
j_call: TRBJ2-5; d_call: .; clone_size: once; v_call: TRBV15; cdr3_aa: CATSRSQETQYF; cdr3_nt: TGTGCCACCAGCCGCAGCCAAGAGACCCAGTACTTC
j_call: TRBJ2-3; d_call: TRBD2; clone_size: .; v_call: TRBV27; cdr3_aa: CASSPWTSADTQYF; cdr3_nt: TGTGCCAGCAGTCCCTGGACTAGTGCAGATACGCAGTATTTT